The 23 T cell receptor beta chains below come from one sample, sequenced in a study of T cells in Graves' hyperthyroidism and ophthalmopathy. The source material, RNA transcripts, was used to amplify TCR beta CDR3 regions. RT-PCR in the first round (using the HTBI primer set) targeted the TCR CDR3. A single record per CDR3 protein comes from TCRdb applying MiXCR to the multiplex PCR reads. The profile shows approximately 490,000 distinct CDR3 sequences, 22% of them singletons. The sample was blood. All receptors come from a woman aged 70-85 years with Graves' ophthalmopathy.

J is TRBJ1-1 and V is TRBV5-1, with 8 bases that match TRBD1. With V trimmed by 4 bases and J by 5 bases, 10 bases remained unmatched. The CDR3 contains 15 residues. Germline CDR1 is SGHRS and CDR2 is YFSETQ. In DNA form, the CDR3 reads TGCGCCAGCAGCCTAGGACAGGGACTAGGAACTGAAGCTTTCTTT. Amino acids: CASSLGQGLGTEAFF.

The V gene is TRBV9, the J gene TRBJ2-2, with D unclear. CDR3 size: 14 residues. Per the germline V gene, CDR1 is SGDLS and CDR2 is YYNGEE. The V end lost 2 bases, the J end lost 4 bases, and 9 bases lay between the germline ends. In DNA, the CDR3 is TGTGCCAGCAGCGTCGGAAGGGCCACCGGGGAGCTGTTTTTT. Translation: CASSVGRATGELFF.

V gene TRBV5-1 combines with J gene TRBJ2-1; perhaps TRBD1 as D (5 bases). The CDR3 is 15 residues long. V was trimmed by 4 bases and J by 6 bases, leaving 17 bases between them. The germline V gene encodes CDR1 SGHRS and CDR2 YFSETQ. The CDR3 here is CASSGSGPFGNEQFF. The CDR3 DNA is TGCGCCAGCAGCGGATCAGGGCCCTTCGGCAATGAGCAGTTCTTC.

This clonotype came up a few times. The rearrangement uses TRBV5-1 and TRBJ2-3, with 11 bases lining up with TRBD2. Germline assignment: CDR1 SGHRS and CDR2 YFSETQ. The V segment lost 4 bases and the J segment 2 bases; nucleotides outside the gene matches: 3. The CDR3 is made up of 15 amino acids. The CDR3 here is CASSGSGRATDTQYF. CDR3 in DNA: TGCGCCAGCAGCGGTAGCGGGAGGGCCACAGATACGCAGTATTTT.

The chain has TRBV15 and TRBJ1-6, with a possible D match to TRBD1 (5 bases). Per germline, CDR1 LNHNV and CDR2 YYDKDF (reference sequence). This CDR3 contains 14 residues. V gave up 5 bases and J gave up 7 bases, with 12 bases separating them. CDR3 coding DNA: TGTGCCACCAGCGGTGGGGGGTCGAATTCACCCCTCCACTTT. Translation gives CATSGGGSNSPLHF.

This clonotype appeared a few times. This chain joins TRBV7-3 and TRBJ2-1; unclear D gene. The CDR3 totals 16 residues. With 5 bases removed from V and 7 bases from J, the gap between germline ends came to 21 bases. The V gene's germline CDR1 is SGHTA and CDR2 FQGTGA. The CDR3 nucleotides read TGTGCCAGCAGCCCGACCGCTCGGGTGGGTATGAATGAGCAGTTCTTC. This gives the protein CASSPTARVGMNEQFF.

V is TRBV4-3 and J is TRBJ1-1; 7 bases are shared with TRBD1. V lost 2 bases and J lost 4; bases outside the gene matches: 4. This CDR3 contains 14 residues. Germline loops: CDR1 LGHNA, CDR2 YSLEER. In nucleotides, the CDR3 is TGCGCCAGCAGCCAACCCGACAGGGCCACTGAAGCTTTCTTT. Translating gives CASSQPDRATEAFF.

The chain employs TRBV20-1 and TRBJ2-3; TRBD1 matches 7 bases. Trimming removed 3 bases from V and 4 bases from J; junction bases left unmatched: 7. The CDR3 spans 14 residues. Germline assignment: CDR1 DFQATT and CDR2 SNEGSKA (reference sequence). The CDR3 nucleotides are TGCAGTGCTAGCGGACAGGCGGCGCCAGATACGCAGTATTTT. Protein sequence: CSASGQAAPDTQYF.

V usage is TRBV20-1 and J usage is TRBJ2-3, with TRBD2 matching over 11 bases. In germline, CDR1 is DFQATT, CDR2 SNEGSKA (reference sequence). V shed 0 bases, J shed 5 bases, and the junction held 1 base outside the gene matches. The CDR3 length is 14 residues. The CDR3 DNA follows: TGCAGTGCTAGAGAAGGGACTAGCGGAGATACGCAGTATTTT. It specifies CSAREGTSGDTQYF.

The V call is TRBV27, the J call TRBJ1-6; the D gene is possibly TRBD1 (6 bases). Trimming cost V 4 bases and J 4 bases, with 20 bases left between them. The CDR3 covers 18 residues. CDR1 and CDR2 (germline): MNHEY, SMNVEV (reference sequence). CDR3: CASSWGGAGGGYNSPLHF. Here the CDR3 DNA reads TGTGCCAGCAGTTGGGGGGGCGCGGGGGGTGGATATAATTCACCCCTCCACTTT.

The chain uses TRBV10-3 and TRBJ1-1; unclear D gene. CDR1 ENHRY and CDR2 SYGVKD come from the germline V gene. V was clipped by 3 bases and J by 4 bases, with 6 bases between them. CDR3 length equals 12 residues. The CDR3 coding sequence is TGTGCCATCAGTGACGGGTTCACTGAAGCTTTCTTT. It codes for CAISDGFTEAFF.

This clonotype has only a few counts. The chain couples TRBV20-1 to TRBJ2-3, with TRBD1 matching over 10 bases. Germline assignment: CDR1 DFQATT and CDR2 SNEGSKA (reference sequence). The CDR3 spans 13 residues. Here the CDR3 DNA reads TGCAGCTTTCCGGGACAGGGGACAGATACGCAGTATTTT. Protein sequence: CSFPGQGTDTQYF.

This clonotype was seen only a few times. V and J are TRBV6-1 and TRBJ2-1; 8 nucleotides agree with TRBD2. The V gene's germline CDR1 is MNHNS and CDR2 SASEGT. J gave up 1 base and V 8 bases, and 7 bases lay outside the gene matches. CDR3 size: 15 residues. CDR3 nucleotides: TGTGCCAGCGGTTTGCGGGAGGTTTCCTACAATGAGCAGTTCTTC. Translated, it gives CASGLREVSYNEQFF.

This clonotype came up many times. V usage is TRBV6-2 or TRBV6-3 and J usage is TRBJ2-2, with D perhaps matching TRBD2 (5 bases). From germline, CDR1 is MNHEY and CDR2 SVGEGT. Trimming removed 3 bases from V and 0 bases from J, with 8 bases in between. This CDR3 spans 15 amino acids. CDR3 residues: CASSYYSANTGELFF. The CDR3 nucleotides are TGTGCCAGCAGTTATTATAGCGCGAACACCGGGGAGCTGTTTTTT.

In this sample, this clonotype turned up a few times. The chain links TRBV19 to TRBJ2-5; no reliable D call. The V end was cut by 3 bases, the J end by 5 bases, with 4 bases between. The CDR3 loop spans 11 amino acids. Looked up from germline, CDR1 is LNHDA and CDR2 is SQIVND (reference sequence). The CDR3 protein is CASSMRETQYF. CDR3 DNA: TGTGCCAGTAGTATGCGGGAGACCCAGTACTTC.

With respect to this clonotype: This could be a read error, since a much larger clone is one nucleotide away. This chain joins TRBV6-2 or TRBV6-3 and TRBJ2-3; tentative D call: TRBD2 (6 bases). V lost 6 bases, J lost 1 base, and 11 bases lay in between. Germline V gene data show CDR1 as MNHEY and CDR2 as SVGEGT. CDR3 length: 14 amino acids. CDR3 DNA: TGTGCCAGCAGCAGAGGACTACGCACAGATACGCAGTATTTT. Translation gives CASSRGLRTDTQYF.

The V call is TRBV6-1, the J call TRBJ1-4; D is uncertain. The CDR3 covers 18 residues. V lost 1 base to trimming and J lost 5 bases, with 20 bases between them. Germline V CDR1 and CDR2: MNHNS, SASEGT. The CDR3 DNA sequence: TGTGCCAGCAGTGAAGAGTTGGGAACGGGGTGGCCAAATGAAAAACTGTTTTTT. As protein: CASSEELGTGWPNEKLFF.

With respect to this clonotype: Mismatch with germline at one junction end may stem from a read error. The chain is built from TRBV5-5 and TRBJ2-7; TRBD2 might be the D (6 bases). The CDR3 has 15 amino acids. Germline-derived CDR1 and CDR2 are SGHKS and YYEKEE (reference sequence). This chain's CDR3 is CASSWDSRLGYGQYF. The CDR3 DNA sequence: TGTGCCAGCAGCTGGGACTCACGTTTGGGCTACGGGCAGTACTTC.

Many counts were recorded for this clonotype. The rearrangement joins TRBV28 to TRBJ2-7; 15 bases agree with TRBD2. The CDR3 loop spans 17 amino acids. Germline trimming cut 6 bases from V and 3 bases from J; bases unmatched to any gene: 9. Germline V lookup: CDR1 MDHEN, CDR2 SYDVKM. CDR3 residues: CASSSRGLAGGGYEQYF. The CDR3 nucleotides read TGTGCCAGCAGCTCGAGAGGACTAGCGGGAGGGGGCTACGAGCAGTACTTC. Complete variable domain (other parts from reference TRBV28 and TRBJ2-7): DVKVTQSSRYLVKRTGEKVFLECVQDMDHENMFWYRQDPGLGLRLIYFSYDVKMKEKGDIPEGYSVSREKKERFSLILESASTNQTSMYLCASSSRGLAGGGYEQYFGPGTRLTVT.

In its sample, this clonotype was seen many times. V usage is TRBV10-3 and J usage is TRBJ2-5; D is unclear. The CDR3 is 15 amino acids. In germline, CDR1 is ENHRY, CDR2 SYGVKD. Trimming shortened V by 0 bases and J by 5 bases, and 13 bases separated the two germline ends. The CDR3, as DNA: TGTGCCATCAGTGAGTCGCGGCAGTCCGGTGAGACCCAGTACTTC. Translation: CAISESRQSGETQYF.

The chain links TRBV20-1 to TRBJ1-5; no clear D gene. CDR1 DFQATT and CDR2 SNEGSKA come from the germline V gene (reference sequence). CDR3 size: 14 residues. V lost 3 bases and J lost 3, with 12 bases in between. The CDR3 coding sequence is TGCAGTGCTAGGGCGCCGGGTCTCAATCAGCCCCAGCATTTT. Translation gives CSARAPGLNQPQHF.

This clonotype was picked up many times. This CDR3 reads CASSPDRGTIYF. CDR3 nucleotide sequence: TGTGCCAGCAGCCCGGACAGGGGCACCATATATTTT. V usage is TRBV12-3 or TRBV12-4 and J usage is TRBJ1-3; 9 bases line up with TRBD1. The junction had 3 bases not matched to a gene; V was cut back by 6 bases and J by 9 bases. The CDR3 runs 12 residues.

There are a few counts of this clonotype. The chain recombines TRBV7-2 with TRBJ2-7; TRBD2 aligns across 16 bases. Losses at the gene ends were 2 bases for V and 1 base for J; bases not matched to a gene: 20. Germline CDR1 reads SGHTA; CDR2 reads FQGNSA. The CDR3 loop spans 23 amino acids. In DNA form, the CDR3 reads TGTGCCAGCAGCTTAAACGCAGGCGGGACTAGCGGGAGGGCCGGGGTATTGTCCTACGAGCAGTACTTC. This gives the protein CASSLNAGGTSGRAGVLSYEQYF.